The clone carrying this T cell receptor beta chain has a handful of counts. The sample originates from a study of blood T cells in healthy people across ages. Primers used in a second PCR of about 7 to 12 cycles were a sample-barcoded 5' primer and a J-beta primer mix. Each sample yielded at least 3 million CDR3-containing paired-end reads. TCRdb passed the 5' RACE reads through MiXCR, listing each CDR3 protein once. Among about 1 million distinct CDR3 sequences listed, roughly 45% were seen once. The clonotype comes from a woman aged 55-69 years in good health. The sequenced sample was blood.

The CDR3 nucleotides read TGTGCCAGCAGTTATAGCGGGGAGCCTAGCACAGATACGCAGTATTTT. Translation: CASSYSGEPSTDTQYF. J is TRBJ2-3 and V is TRBV6-5, with 8 bases that match TRBD2. Trimming at V came to 3 bases and at J to 0 bases, leaving 5 bases not matched to a gene. This CDR3 contains 16 residues. CDR1 is MNHEY, CDR2 SVGAGI, per germline.